The rows below give T cell receptor beta chains drawn from one sample of a study of cytomegalovirus exposure and HLA in healthy donors. The table came from immunoSEQ multiplex PCR; TCRdb's copy has only in-frame clones and leaves some out. The sample yields 250,000 to 400,000 clones, 88% seen once. The sequenced sample consisted of PBMCs. These receptors all come from a man between 25 and 39 years old in good health and CMV-seronegative. Both conserved end residues are part of each CDR3. A D gene is named only where the DNA matches it firmly. A clone size is listed for some rows: how often the clone was seen (once, few, many), or a class if it is expanded.

j_gene,abundance,v_gene,d_gene,CDR3nt,CDR3aa
TRBJ2-7,.,TRBV4-3,.,TGCGCCAGCAGCCAAGACGGCGGCATCCTCTCCTACGAGCAGTACTTC,CASSQDGGILSYEQYF
TRBJ1-1,.,TRBV30,.,TGTGCCTATGGAAGATGGTCAACAGAATACCCTGAAGCTTTCTTT,CAYGRWSTEYPEAFF
TRBJ1-2,.,TRBV4-1,TRBD1,TGCGCCAGCAGCCACGACCGGGACAGGGGGATCTACACCTTC,CASSHDRDRGIYTF
TRBJ2-1,.,TRBV19,TRBD1,TGTGCCAGTAAAAGGACAGGGGTTGTAAATGAGCAGTTCTTC,CASKRTGVVNEQFF
TRBJ1-2,.,TRBV5-6,TRBD1,TGTGCCAGCAGCTCAAGCCGGACAGGGGGCGCCATAGGCTACACCTTC,CASSSSRTGGAIGYTF
TRBJ2-2,once,TRBV7-2,.,TGTGCCAGCAGCCTGGGACAGAACACCGGGGAGCTGTTTTTT,CASSLGQNTGELFF
TRBJ1-5,.,TRBV19,TRBD1,TGTGCCAGTAGTATCGGGCCGTCCCGGGACAGGGAGAGCAATCAGCCCCAGCATTTT,CASSIGPSRDRESNQPQHF
TRBJ1-6,few,TRBV6-1,TRBD1,TGTGCCAGCAGTGCCTGGACAGGGGACGGGAATTCACCCCTCCACTTT,CASSAWTGDGNSPLHF
TRBJ1-2,.,TRBV6-6,.,TGTGCCAGCACCTTGGCCGTGGGGGCCGGCTACACCTTC,CASTLAVGAGYTF
TRBJ2-1,.,TRBV11-2,TRBD2,TGTGCCAGCAGCCCATCGGGACTAGCGGTCTACAATGAGCAGTTCTTC,CASSPSGLAVYNEQFF
TRBJ2-5,.,TRBV7-9,.,TGTGCCAGCAGCTTAGCGCTCCAGCGGCAAGAGACCCAGTACTTC,CASSLALQRQETQYF
TRBJ1-1,.,TRBV2,.,TGTGCCAGCAGTGATCCCACGGTCTTCGCGACTGAAGCTTTCTTT,CASSDPTVFATEAFF
TRBJ2-3,.,TRBV4-2,TRBD2,TGTGCCAGCAGCCAAATAAGCGGGGGGGCCGAGGATACGCAGTATTTT,CASSQISGGAEDTQYF
TRBJ2-7,once,TRBV28,TRBD1,TGTGCCAGCAGCCTGGGACAGGGGGCTTATTACGAGCAGTACTTC,CASSLGQGAYYEQYF
TRBJ2-2,.,TRBV7-2,.,TGTGCCAGCAGCTCTCTTACCGGGGAGCTGTTTTTT,CASSSLTGELFF
TRBJ1-1,.,TRBV5-6,.,TGTGCCAGCAGCTTGGTCGGCTTAGGGGACACTGAAGCTTTCTTT,CASSLVGLGDTEAFF
TRBJ2-5,.,TRBV18,.,TGTGCCAGCTCCGCGCCAGTCGGGGGGCGGCGAGAGACCCAGTACTTC,CASSAPVGGRRETQYF
TRBJ2-7,.,TRBV18,.,TGTGCCAGCTCACGGGAAGGGGGCTACGAGCAGTACTTC,CASSREGGYEQYF
TRBJ1-6,few,TRBV2,TRBD1,TGTGCCAGCAGTGAGGTCGGACAGGGCAAATCACCCCTCCACTTT,CASSEVGQGKSPLHF
TRBJ1-2,.,TRBV29-1,TRBD1,TGCAGCGCGGACAGGTCTGGCTACACCTTC,CSADRSGYTF
TRBJ1-2,once,TRBV7-9,.,TGTGCCAGCAGCTCCCCGACAGCTAACTATGGCTACACCTTC,CASSSPTANYGYTF
TRBJ1-2,.,TRBV2,TRBD1,TGTGCCAGCAGTGATAACAAGGGGGCTCCCTATGGCTACACCTTC,CASSDNKGAPYGYTF
TRBJ1-1,.,TRBV19,.,TGTGCCAGTAGTTTCCAGGGTTATGGGAACACTGAAGCTTTCTTT,CASSFQGYGNTEAFF
TRBJ2-1,.,TRBV2,TRBD1,TGTGCCAGCAGTAGACAGGGGAATGAGCAGTTCTTC,CASSRQGNEQFF
TRBJ1-2,.,TRBV7-2,.,TGTGCCAGCAGTAACAGGGTTCGCTATGGCTACACCTTC,CASSNRVRYGYTF
TRBJ1-2,once,TRBV7-9,.,TGTGCCGGCAGAGGGGCAGTTGGTTTTGGCTACACCTTC,CAGRGAVGFGYTF
TRBJ2-2,.,TRBV27,TRBD1,TGTGCCAGCAGCTGGGACAGGGGGCCCGGGGAGCTGTTTTTT,CASSWDRGPGELFF
TRBJ1-6,few,TRBV10-1,.,TGCGCCAGCAGTGAAGGGTGGGGGGAACCTAATAATTCACCCCTCCACTTT,CASSEGWGEPNNSPLHF
TRBJ1-6,.,TRBV6-5,.,TGTGCCAGCAGTTACTCGAGGCACGGAAATTCACCCCTCCACTTT,CASSYSRHGNSPLHF
TRBJ1-1,.,TRBV5-1,.,TGCGCCAGCAGCGCTGGACAGCGTCACACTGAAGCTTTCTTT,CASSAGQRHTEAFF
TRBJ2-5,.,TRBV6-5,TRBD2,TGTGCCAGCAGTTTAACTAGCGGGGGGAAAGAGACCCAGTACTTC,CASSLTSGGKETQYF
TRBJ2-1,few,TRBV11-2,TRBD2,TGTGCCAGCAGCTTTCTAGCGGCTAATGAGCAGTTCTTC,CASSFLAANEQFF
TRBJ1-1,.,TRBV2,.,TGTGCCAGCAGTAAGCGGCAAGTTGGAGGGTTCACTGAAGCTTTCTTT,CASSKRQVGGFTEAFF
TRBJ1-1,.,TRBV25-1,.,TGTGCCAGCAGTGAATCGGGCAGGGCCATGAACACTGAAGCTTTCTTT,CASSESGRAMNTEAFF
TRBJ2-7,.,TRBV30,TRBD1,TGTGCCTGGAGTGTGGGGACAGGGTCCGCCGAGCAGTACTTC,CAWSVGTGSAEQYF
TRBJ1-1,.,TRBV6-4,.,TGTGCCAGCATTTCAAGGGGCAGGACAATGAACACTGAAGCTTTCTTT,CASISRGRTMNTEAFF
TRBJ1-6,.,TRBV5-1,.,TGCGCCAGCAGCTTGGTCGCAGGGGATAATTCACCCCTCCACTTT,CASSLVAGDNSPLHF
TRBJ1-6,.,TRBV10-3,TRBD1,TGTGCCATCAGTGACCGGACAGGGCGACCCCTCCACTTT,CAISDRTGRPLHF
TRBJ2-1,once,TRBV29-1,.,TGCAGCGTCAGACGAGGAGTTGGGAATGAGCAGTTCTTC,CSVRRGVGNEQFF
TRBJ2-1,.,TRBV7-2,TRBD1,TGTGCCAGCAACAAGAGGACAGGGGGGCCTTGGGATGAGCAGTTCTTC,CASNKRTGGPWDEQFF
TRBJ2-7,.,TRBV5-1,TRBD2,TGCGCCAGCAGCTTATCAGGGACTAGCGCCAACTACGAGCAGTACTTC,CASSLSGTSANYEQYF
TRBJ1-2,once,TRBV7-9,.,TGTGCCAGCAGCTTAGATCGGTATGGCTACACCTTC,CASSLDRYGYTF
TRBJ1-3,once,TRBV25-1,.,TGTGCCAGCAGTGGCCCCGGAGAACACTATGGAAACACCATATATTTT,CASSGPGEHYGNTIYF
TRBJ2-5,.,TRBV6-5,TRBD2,TGTGCCAGCAGGTTAAGCGGGGGGACCCAGTACTTC,CASRLSGGTQYF
TRBJ2-1,.,TRBV5-1,.,TGCGCCAGCAGCTTGGCAGGGCTAGCTGGGAGGTCCTACAATGAGCAGTTCTTC,CASSLAGLAGRSYNEQFF
TRBJ2-3,.,TRBV5-8,.,TGTGCCACCCAGCAGGAGGGACGGTACACAGATACGCAGTATTTT,CATQQEGRYTDTQYF
TRBJ2-7,once,TRBV6-1,TRBD1,TGTGCCAGCACTGGAATAATGGGACAGATGAACGAGCAGTACTTC,CASTGIMGQMNEQYF
TRBJ2-5,once,TRBV6-5,.,TGTGCCAGCAGTTACCAACGACAGAATCAAGAGACCCAGTACTTC,CASSYQRQNQETQYF
TRBJ2-2,.,TRBV10-1,.,TGCGCCAGCAGTGAGTTTTGGGGCGGCACCGGGGAGCTGTTTTTT,CASSEFWGGTGELFF
TRBJ2-3,once,TRBV7-2,.,TGTGCCAGCAACGGGGGTGGTGGCACAGATACGCAGTATTTT,CASNGGGGTDTQYF